Shown below are 3 T cell receptor beta chains from a single sample sequenced in a study of blood T cell repertoires in COVID-19. Sequencing used immunoSEQ multiplex PCR; TCRdb keeps in-frame clones, though not all of them. This sample has roughly 430,000 clones, with approximately 91% found just once. Material for sequencing was PBMCs or T cells enriched from blood (not recorded which). The origin of the receptors is a woman younger than 35 who had been exposed to COVID-19.

This chain links TRBV23-1 with TRBJ2-7, with 8 bases aligning to TRBD1. TRBV23-1 is given ORF status, its function remaining uncertain. The ends lost 8 bases at V and 3 bases at J; junction bases unmatched: 12. This CDR3 spans 15 amino acids. CDR3 protein: CASSNRDRRIYEQYF. The CDR3 DNA is TGCGCCAGCTCAAACCGGGACAGGAGAATCTACGAGCAGTACTTC.

V usage is TRBV7-9 and J usage is TRBJ1-6; D ambiguous. This CDR3 has 16 amino acids. V lost 5 bases and J lost 0, with 11 bases in between. The germline CDR1 and CDR2 sequences are SEHNR and FQNEAQ (reference sequence). The CDR3 region is CASSPSGPSYNSPLHF. The CDR3 DNA reads TGTGCCAGCAGCCCAAGCGGGCCCTCCTATAATTCACCCCTCCACTTT.

The chain has TRBV7-9 and TRBJ1-5; TRBD1 aligns across 10 bases. After removal of 5 bases from V and 5 bases from J, the junction contained 6 bases not matched to a gene. The CDR3 loop spans 15 amino acids. Germline V lookup: CDR1 SEHNR, CDR2 FQNEAQ (reference sequence). The CDR3 region is CASSHIGTGDQPQHF. The CDR3 nucleotides are TGTGCCAGCAGCCACATCGGGACAGGGGATCAGCCCCAGCATTTT.